These 27 T cell receptor beta chains share one sample of origin, sequenced in a study. Treg sorting used a CD4+CD25+CD127-/low gate. TCRdb reprocessed the 5' RACE reads with MiXCR, giving one entry per CDR3 protein. The sample has more than 9,000 distinct CDR3 sequences, 15% to 20% seen once. Input material: Tregs sorted from a lymph node. These receptors all stem from a female donor with breast cancer.

This clonotype was observed a few times. A much larger clone differs from this one at a single base, so this may be a read error. This chain joins TRBV7-9 and TRBJ2-7; perhaps TRBD2 as D (6 bases). Trimming shortened V by 3 bases and J by 0 bases, and 12 bases separated the two germline ends. This CDR3 region has 15 residues. Looked up from germline, CDR1 is SEHNR and CDR2 is FQNEAQ (reference sequence). This chain's CDR3 is CASSFGGSCSYEQYF. The CDR3 nucleotides read TGTGCCAGCAGCTTCGGAGGGTCGTGCTCCTACGAGCAGTACTTC.

This clonotype qualifies as medium-sized (0.01 to 0.1%). V and J are TRBV6-2 or TRBV6-3 and TRBJ1-4; D gene ambiguous. CDR3 length: 13 residues. Germline V gives CDR1 MNHEY, CDR2 SVGEGT. The V and J ends lost 6 bases and 3 bases respectively, with 8 bases between them. CDR3 in DNA: TGTGCCAGCAGCCGTACAGCTAATGAAAAACTGTTTTTT. This gives the protein CASSRTANEKLFF.

This clonotype appeared many times. The chain employs TRBV15 and TRBJ1-1; D gene unclear. The CDR3 contains 14 residues. Germline assignment: CDR1 LNHNV and CDR2 YYDKDF (reference sequence). The ends were cut back, 3 bases at V and 0 bases at J, with 8 bases in the middle. CDR3 sequence: CATSRAVVNTEAFF. CDR3 nucleotides: TGTGCCACCAGCAGGGCAGTGGTGAACACTGAAGCTTTCTTT.

This clonotype came up many times. V gene TRBV4-1 combines with J gene TRBJ2-3; D unresolved. Trimming removed 4 bases from V and 4 bases from J, with 9 bases in between. This CDR3 has 13 amino acids. Germline CDR1 reads MGHRA; CDR2 reads YSYEKL. CDR3 protein: CASSRTRADTQYF. In DNA form, the CDR3 reads TGCGCCAGCAGCCGAACCCGGGCAGATACGCAGTATTTT.

The rearrangement joins TRBV7-3 to TRBJ2-5; D is perhaps TRBD1 or TRBD2 (5 bases each). CDR3 size: 15 residues. Germline V gives CDR1 SGHTA, CDR2 FQGTGA. V was shortened by 5 bases and J by 5 bases, with 18 bases between the two germline ends. CDR3 in amino acids: CASSNLGAPGETQYF. The CDR3 nucleotides read TGTGCCAGCAGCAACCTCGGGGCCCCCGGGGAGACCCAGTACTTC.

This clonotype was found a few times. The chain has TRBV19 and TRBJ1-2; TRBD1 might be the D (6 bases). The CDR3 length is 15 residues. Germline lookup yields CDR1 LNHDA and CDR2 SQIVND (reference sequence). V gave up 6 bases and J gave up 0 bases, with 14 bases separating them. The CDR3 here is CASSRGHSPNYGYTF. Written as DNA, the CDR3 is TGTGCCAGTAGCAGGGGACACTCTCCTAACTATGGCTACACCTTC.

By sample fraction, this clonotype is medium-sized. The J gene is TRBJ1-2, the V gene TRBV7-8; D remains ambiguous. The CDR3 sequence is 13 residues long. Germline values: CDR1 SGHVS, CDR2 FQNEAQ. V lost 1 base, J lost 7 bases, and 10 bases lay in between. The CDR3 region has the DNA TGTGCCAGCAGCTTAGTTCTCGGGAGTGGCTACACCTTC. As protein: CASSLVLGSGYTF.

Turning to this clonotype: Just one base apart from a much larger clone, this may be a read error. The genes are TRBV12-3 or TRBV12-4 and TRBJ2-2; tentative D call: TRBD2 (6 bases). The CDR3 runs 13 residues. Written as DNA, the CDR3 is TGTGCCGGCAGAGCGGGGAACACCGGGGAGCTGTTTTTT. This sequence encodes CAGRAGNTGELFF.

Remarks on this clonotype: A much larger clone differs from this one at a single base, so this may be a read error. It is likely a read error, because the conserved phenylalanine at the end of the CDR3 is missing. The chain has TRBV19 and TRBJ2-1; tentative D call: TRBD2 (5 bases). The CDR3 has 12 residues. Germline V CDR1 and CDR2: LNHDA, SQIVND (reference sequence). Between the trimmed V and J ends, which lost 4 bases and 12 bases, there was a span of 13 bases. CDR3 in DNA: TGTGCCAGTAGTAGTACAGCACGGGGGCAGTTCTAC. It yields the protein CASSSTARGQFY.

This clonotype was counted many times. The gene calls are TRBV27 and TRBJ2-1; D might be TRBD2 (6 bases). From germline, CDR1 is MNHEY and CDR2 SMNVEV (reference sequence). The CDR3 has 14 amino acids. The V and J ends lost 5 bases and 10 bases respectively, with 18 bases between them. This CDR3 is CASSGGWIAGEQFF. DNA for the CDR3: TGTGCCAGCAGTGGTGGTTGGATCGCGGGAGAGCAGTTCTTC.

This clonotype was detected many times. This sequence joins TRBV14 and TRBJ1-1, with no clear D. Germline-derived CDR1 and CDR2 are SGHDN and FVKESK. CDR3 length: 13 residues. V lost 4 bases and J lost 0, with 6 bases in between. The CDR3 region is CASSLTLNTEAFF. CDR3 sequence (DNA): TGTGCCAGCAGCCTGACCTTGAACACTGAAGCTTTCTTT.

This clonotype was detected only a few times. The junction departs from the called germline gene at one end, perhaps through a read error. V gene TRBV7-9 combines with J gene TRBJ1-1; D is perhaps TRBD1 (5 bases). This CDR3 comprises 14 residues. In germline, CDR1 is SEHNR, CDR2 FQNEAQ (reference sequence). DNA for the CDR3: TGTGCCAGCAGCCAACAGGTCATGAACACTGAAGCTTCCTTT. Protein: CASSQQVMNTEASF.

This clonotype rates as medium-sized. The J gene is TRBJ2-1, the V gene TRBV4-1; TRBD2 agrees at 11 bases. V shed 3 bases, J shed 4 bases, and the junction held 8 bases outside the gene matches. Germline V gene lookup returns CDR1 MGHRA and CDR2 YSYEKL. The CDR3 has 17 amino acids. CDR3 amino acids: CASSHVAGGIIYNEQFF. CDR3 nucleotides: TGCGCCAGCAGCCACGTAGCGGGAGGGATCATTTACAATGAGCAGTTCTTC.

This clonotype was counted a few times. This may arise from a read error, as a much more abundant clone is one base away. This chain links TRBV1 with TRBJ1-3; the D call in the table, TRBD1, was not verified against the DNA. TRBV1 counts as a pseudogene. The CDR3 has 13 amino acids. In DNA, the CDR3 is TGCGCCAGCAGCTGGGACAGTGGAAACACCATATATTTT. Encoded protein: CASSWDSGNTIYF.

In regard to this clonotype: A much larger clone differs by one base, so this may be a read error. The CDR3 loop reads CASSFVSADTQYF. The CDR3 nucleotides read TGTGCCAGCAGCTTCGTTAGCGCAGATACGCAGTATTTT. J is TRBJ2-3 and V is TRBV5-5; tentatively, D is TRBD2 (5 bases). CDR3 size: 13 residues. Looked up from germline, CDR1 is SGHKS and CDR2 is YYEKEE (reference sequence). Trimming left V 2 bases short and J 4 bases short, with 8 bases between.

V usage is TRBV5-1 and J usage is TRBJ2-3; D ambiguous. Germline V CDR1 and CDR2: SGHRS, YFSETQ. This CDR3 is built from 15 residues. V lost 9 bases, J lost 5 bases, and 22 bases lay in between. CDR3 in amino acids: CANNLAPSLGDTQYF. CDR3 nucleotide sequence: TGCGCCAACAACTTGGCCCCTTCTCTGGGAGATACGCAGTATTTT.

The V gene is TRBV30, the J gene TRBJ1-1, with a possible D match to TRBD1 (6 bases). V lost 4 bases and J lost 4, with 16 bases in between. The CDR3 consists of 14 residues. Germline lookup yields CDR1 GTSNPN and CDR2 SVGIG (reference sequence). The CDR3 reads CAWTLGGRSTEAFF. The CDR3 coding sequence is TGTGCCTGGACTCTCGGGGGCAGGAGCACTGAAGCTTTCTTT.

This clonotype was counted many times. The chain has TRBV16 and TRBJ1-1; D call uncertain. CDR1 is KGHSY, CDR2 FQNENV, per germline. The V end lost 2 bases, the J end lost 5 bases, and 9 bases lay between the germline ends. There are 13 residues in the CDR3. The CDR3 nucleotides are TGTGCCAGCAGCCAAGGAGGAGTTACTGAAGCTTTCTTT. Protein sequence: CASSQGGVTEAFF.

V gene TRBV5-1 combines with J gene TRBJ2-7, with D tentatively TRBD1 (6 bases). V shed 6 bases and J shed 2 bases, with 12 bases lying between them. This CDR3 spans 13 amino acids. CDR1 SGHRS and CDR2 YFSETQ come from the germline V gene. The CDR3 sequence is CASTGRTAYEQYF. CDR3 nucleotides: TGCGCCAGCACAGGGCGGACAGCCTACGAGCAGTACTTC. Full variable domain (rest looked up from reference TRBV5-1 and TRBJ2-7): KAGVTQTPRYLIKTRGQQVTLSCSPISGHRSVSWYQQTPGQGLQFLFEYFSETQRNKGNFPGRFSGRQFSNSRSEMNVSTLELGDSALYLCASTGRTAYEQYFGPGTRLTVT.

About this clonotype: This could be a read error, since a much larger clone is one nucleotide away. The V gene is TRBV27, the J gene TRBJ1-5; maybe TRBD1 (5 bases). Germline-derived CDR1 and CDR2 are MNHEY and SMNVEV (reference sequence). The CDR3 covers 15 residues. The CDR3 region is CASSVSGNSNQPQHF. The CDR3 region has the DNA TGTGCCAGCAGTGTATCAGGGAATAGCAATCAGCCCCAGCATTTT.

This clonotype is judged medium-sized. This rearrangement joins TRBV5-1 to TRBJ1-4; 11 nucleotides agree with TRBD1. In germline, CDR1 is SGHRS, CDR2 YFSETQ. This CDR3 contains 18 residues. The junction had 10 bases not matched to a gene; V was cut back by 4 bases and J by 2 bases. DNA of the CDR3: TGCGCCAGCAGCCAAAGGACAGGGGGCGCGTTTACTAATGAAAAACTGTTTTTT. Its translation: CASSQRTGGAFTNEKLFF. The whole variable domain, remainder taken from reference TRBV5-1 and TRBJ1-4, is KAGVTQTPRYLIKTRGQQVTLSCSPISGHRSVSWYQQTPGQGLQFLFEYFSETQRNKGNFPGRFSGRQFSNSRSEMNVSTLELGDSALYLCASSQRTGGAFTNEKLFFGSGTQLSVL.

The table lists this clonotype with many counts. The chain couples TRBV29-1 to TRBJ2-7; either TRBD1 or TRBD2 may supply D (5 bases each). This CDR3 is built from 12 residues. Trimming took off 6 bases at V and 5 bases at J, with 14 bases between the two ends. Germline V gene lookup returns CDR1 SQVTM and CDR2 ANQGSEA. DNA for the CDR3: TGCAGCGTCCGGGACCCCCCGGACGAGCAGTACTTC. Its translation: CSVRDPPDEQYF.

The chain has TRBV5-1 and TRBJ2-2, with 11 bases lining up with TRBD2. Trimming at V came to 3 bases and at J to 6 bases, leaving 7 bases not matched to a gene. The germline V gene encodes CDR1 SGHRS and CDR2 YFSETQ. This CDR3 has 16 residues. This CDR3 is CASSSLTSGRAGELFF. The DNA for the CDR3 is TGCGCCAGCAGCTCCCTTACTAGCGGGAGAGCCGGGGAGCTGTTTTTT.

This chain joins TRBV28 and TRBJ2-6, with D unresolved. CDR3 size: 14 residues. Germline V gives CDR1 MDHEN, CDR2 SYDVKM. V was pared by 8 bases and J by 4 bases, with 12 bases between. DNA of the CDR3: TGTGCCAGCCGGTGGGGAACCGGGGCCAACGTCCTGACTTTC. Its translation: CASRWGTGANVLTF.

On this clonotype itself: This clone may be a read error of a much larger clone one base away. V is TRBV21-1 and J is TRBJ2-1. TRBV21-1 is annotated as a pseudogene. This CDR3 spans 14 amino acids. In DNA form, the CDR3 reads TGTGCCAGCACCGAAAGGGCGTGGCACAATGAGCAGTGCTTC. This codes for CASTERAWHNEQCF.

By sample share, this clonotype is medium-sized. This chain uses TRBV30 with TRBJ1-2; 9 bases line up with TRBD1. The CDR3 has 11 residues. V gave up 8 bases and J gave up 8 bases; unmatched junction bases: 6. From germline, CDR1 is GTSNPN and CDR2 SVGIG (reference sequence). CDR3 sequence: CAEWDREGYTF. CDR3 DNA sequence: TGTGCCGAGTGGGACAGGGAAGGCTACACCTTC. Based on the CDR3 plus reference TRBV30 and TRBJ1-2, the full variable domain is SQTIHQWPATLVQPVGSPLSLECTVEGTSNPNLYWYRQAAGRGLQLLFYSVGIGQISSEVPQNLSASRPQDRQFILSSKKLLLSDSGFYLCAEWDREGYTFGSGTRLTVV.

This chain links TRBV7-2 with TRBJ2-7; D gene ambiguous. The CDR3 totals 11 residues. Trimming took off 5 bases at V and 4 bases at J, with 6 bases between the two ends. Germline V CDR1 and CDR2: SGHTA, FQGNSA. CDR3 sequence: CASSPEYEQYF. The CDR3 nucleotides are TGTGCCAGCAGCCCAGAGTACGAGCAGTACTTC. The full variable domain, rest sourced from reference TRBV7-2 and TRBJ2-7, is GAGVSQSPSNKVTEKGKDVELRCDPISGHTALYWYRQSLGQGLEFLIYFQGNSAPDKSGLPSDRFSAERTGGSVSTLTIQRTQQEDSAVYLCASSPEYEQYFGPGTRLTVT.